This T cell receptor (beta chain) emerged from a study of cytomegalovirus exposure and HLA in healthy donors. Trimming took off 6 bases at V and 0 bases at J, with 11 bases between the two ends. CDR1 SGHTA and CDR2 FQGNSA come from the germline V gene. The CDR3 has 14 residues. Nominally healthy donors provided the samples, though records likely missed some immune exposures. General observations from the study: The availability of immune exposure information extended only to CMV serostatus. The study labeled more than 150 TCR beta chains cytomegalovirus-associated. Later analysis showed TCR association rates varying by HLA locus, highest for DRB1 and lowest for HLA-C.

In the PCR, 60 Vbeta and 13 Jbeta primers were used. Sequencing was performed with immunoSEQ multiplex PCR; in TCRdb, only in-frame clones are kept and a portion is missing. This table has roughly 98,000 clones, about 70% appearing once. In regard to this clone: Its target is unknown.

The chain couples TRBV7-2 to TRBJ1-1; perhaps TRBD1 as D (5 bases). The TCR was taken from a female donor in good health and CMV-seropositive. The sample was PBMCs. CDR3: CASRTEHLNTEAFF. The DNA for the CDR3 is TGTGCCAGCAGGACAGAGCATTTGAACACTGAAGCTTTCTTT. The full variable domain, in which reference TRBV7-2 and TRBJ1-1 provide the parts outside the CDR3, is GAGVSQSPSNKVTEKGKDVELRCDPISGHTALYWYRQSLGQGLEFLIYFQGNSAPDKSGLPSDRFSAERTGGSVSTLTIQRTQQEDSAVYLCASRTEHLNTEAFFGQGTRLTVV.